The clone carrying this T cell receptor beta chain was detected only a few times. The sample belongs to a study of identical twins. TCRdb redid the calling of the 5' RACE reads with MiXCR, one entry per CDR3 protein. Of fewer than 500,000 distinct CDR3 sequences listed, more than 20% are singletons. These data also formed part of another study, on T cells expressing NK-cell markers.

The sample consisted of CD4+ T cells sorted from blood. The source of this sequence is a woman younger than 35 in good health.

The CDR3 region is CASSYGRAGDTQYF. DNA for the CDR3: TGTGCCAGCAGCTACGGGAGGGCCGGAGATACGCAGTATTTT. The chain employs TRBV7-2 and TRBJ2-3; TRBD2 matches at 8 bases. The germline V gene encodes CDR1 SGHTA and CDR2 FQGNSA. The CDR3 covers 14 residues. The J segment lost 5 bases and the V segment lost 4 bases, leaving 5 bases of the junction unmatched.